These T cell receptor beta chains were read from a single sample in a study of monozygotic twins with inflammatory bowel disease. No DNA is given; TCRdb re-called the 5' RACE reads and lists each CDR3 protein once. The sample features approximately 200,000 distinct CDR3 sequences, with less than 2% in its top ten. The sequenced sample consisted of blood. These receptors were obtained from a human donor with ulcerative colitis or Crohn's disease, or a healthy co-twin of an affected twin (not recorded which). The CDR3 runs from the conserved cysteine through the conserved F or W.

j_call v_call cdr3_aa
TRBJ1-2 TRBV5-1 CASSLEELGGYTF
TRBJ1-2 TRBV5-1 CASSLLRDGYTF
TRBJ1-1 TRBV11-2 CASSFDRGNTEAFF
TRBJ2-5 TRBV12-3/TRBV12-4 CASSADRFGETQYF
TRBJ1-5 TRBV6-5 CASSYSNVGDQPQHF
TRBJ2-3 TRBV18 CASSPPASGGTDTQYF
TRBJ1-1 TRBV19 CASSIRVRDTEAFF
TRBJ2-2 TRBV5-1 CASSYRAGQPSTGELFF
TRBJ2-1 TRBV11-3 CASSMTRTTQGLNEQFF
TRBJ1-2 TRBV12-3/TRBV12-4 CASSPDRTGTRITYGYTF
TRBJ1-2 TRBV20-1 CSARGSGINYGYTF
TRBJ1-1 TRBV5-1 CASSLRGTDSGTEAFF
TRBJ2-7 TRBV2 CASSDASFDRAYEQYF
TRBJ2-3 TRBV20-1 CSAPFGAGGADTQYF
TRBJ2-5 TRBV11-2 CASSNWASQETQYF
TRBJ1-2 TRBV5-5 CASSGGQGYGYTF
TRBJ1-1 TRBV10-3 CAVKPGQTNTEAFF
TRBJ2-3 TRBV12-3/TRBV12-4 CASRDYLVADTQYF
TRBJ1-2 TRBV12-3/TRBV12-4 CASSSGRGVGYTF
TRBJ2-2 TRBV9 CASSEVTGATGELFF
TRBJ1-1 TRBV27 CASSPGPLLNTEAFF
TRBJ1-1 TRBV6-1 CASSRRTGGGTEAFF
TRBJ2-7 TRBV6-2/TRBV6-3 CASSRRQGAYEQYF
TRBJ2-1 TRBV11-2 CASSLDYGSYNEQFF
TRBJ1-5 TRBV25-1 CASSEPPGVSNQSQHF
TRBJ2-5 TRBV5-1 CASSLRTRTQGPETQYF
TRBJ1-2 TRBV20-1 CSARPQGAAGYTF
TRBJ1-1 TRBV2 CASKKGTEAFF
TRBJ1-2 TRBV12-3/TRBV12-4 CASSLGANYGYTF
TRBJ1-1 TRBV3-1 CASSRPTGGLNEAFF
TRBJ2-5 TRBV18 CASSPDLGQETQYF
TRBJ2-6 TRBV6-5 CASSSVPGANVLTF
TRBJ2-1 TRBV7-9 CASSQGTGEFYEQFF
TRBJ1-3 TRBV5-8 CASSRQLLSGNTIYF
TRBJ2-5 TRBV7-2 CASSLSSGSQETQYF
TRBJ2-5 TRBV3-1 CASSPPSLGGQGTQYF
TRBJ2-2 TRBV7-9 CASSSTHATGSPGDLFF
TRBJ1-1 TRBV3-1 CASSQGNGGKTEAFF
TRBJ2-1 TRBV20-1 CSADPRLVGNEQFF
TRBJ1-5 TRBV5-1 CASSLLSPSDQPQHF
TRBJ2-3 TRBV7-2 CASSGFTDTQYF
TRBJ1-5 TRBV27 CASSTRGSYQPQHF
TRBJ2-1 TRBV5-1 CASSSPPGGIRPYNEQFF
TRBJ2-1 TRBV5-8 CASSFSGLTYNEQFF
TRBJ1-1 TRBV29-1 CSVGQGTEAFF